These 10 T cell receptor beta chains share one sample of origin, sequenced in a study of T cell repertoires in cytomegalovirus infection. Antigens of these TCRs are unknown. TCRdb called the reads again in MiXCR, with one record for every CDR3 protein. Of around 800,000 distinct CDR3 sequences in the sample, around a third were seen once. The sample was cultured CD8+ T cells from PBMCs, taken from culture after CMV antigen stimulation. These receptors all stem from a human donor in good health (CMV status not recorded). Some clones in this sample may be carry-over from other donors' samples.

There are many counts of this clonotype. The V call is TRBV27, the J call TRBJ2-2; no clear D. Trimming shortened V by 3 bases and J by 2 bases, and 4 bases separated the two germline ends. Germline CDR1 and CDR2: MNHEY and SMNVEV (reference sequence). The CDR3 has 13 amino acids. CDR3 sequence reads: CASSFRNTGELFF. The CDR3 DNA is TGTGCCAGCAGTTTCAGAAACACCGGGGAGCTGTTTTTT.

Remarks on this clonotype: Possible read error: a much larger clone is one base away. The chain has TRBV10-3 and TRBJ2-3; D uncertain. The length of the CDR3 is 16 residues. Germline-derived CDR1 and CDR2 are ENHRY and SYGVKD. The CDR3 region has the DNA TGTGTCACCGAACCTGAGTTCTTAACTAGCACAGATACGCAGTATTTT. Its protein is CVTEPEFLTSTDTQYF.

V gene TRBV7-9 combines with J gene TRBJ1-2; no firm D call. V was shortened by 6 bases and J by 7 bases, with 18 bases between the two germline ends. The CDR3 consists of 14 residues. CDR1 and CDR2 (germline): SEHNR, FQNEAQ (reference sequence). As DNA, the CDR3 is TGTGCCAGCAGTATGGGTTACGGGGTTTTTGGCTACACCTTC. Encoded protein: CASSMGYGVFGYTF.

This chain uses TRBV7-6 with TRBJ2-1; a weak D match, TRBD1 (6 bases). The V and J ends lost 5 bases and 4 bases respectively, with 15 bases between them. This CDR3 region has 15 residues. CDR1 and CDR2 (germline): SGHVS, FNYEAQ. The CDR3 sequence is CASSPRGTLYNEQFF. DNA of the CDR3: TGTGCCAGCAGCCCAAGGGGGACACTTTACAATGAGCAGTTCTTC.

In this sample, this clonotype turned up many times. This rearrangement joins TRBV7-6 to TRBJ2-2, with 14 positions matching TRBD2. Germline CDR1 and CDR2: SGHVS and FNYEAQ. V trimming: 2 bases; J trimming: 0 bases; junction bases outside the gene matches: 2. This CDR3 contains 18 residues. CDR3 nucleotide sequence: TGTGCCAGCAGCTTATGGACTAGCGGGGGGCCGAACACCGGGGAGCTGTTTTTT. Encoded protein: CASSLWTSGGPNTGELFF.

This chain uses TRBV27 with TRBJ1-2; D is perhaps TRBD1 (6 bases). Germline assignment: CDR1 MNHEY and CDR2 SMNVEV (reference sequence). The CDR3 spans 14 residues. Deletions cut 5 bases from V and 4 bases from J, with 14 bases between. The CDR3 reads CASSPRGGIYGYTF. CDR3 bases: TGTGCCAGCAGTCCCCGGGGGGGCATCTATGGCTACACCTTC.

The chain has TRBV5-1 and TRBJ2-3; weak D call: TRBD2 (6 bases). V lost 2 bases to trimming and J lost 5 bases, with 21 bases between them. The germline CDR1 and CDR2 sequences are SGHRS and YFSETQ. The CDR3 totals 17 residues. The DNA for the CDR3 is TGCGCCAGCAGCTTTGGATGGTCCGGGGGAGCGGGAGATACGCAGTATTTT. Protein: CASSFGWSGGAGDTQYF.

V is TRBV5-5 and J is TRBJ2-2; 7 bases map to TRBD1. Germline V CDR1 and CDR2: SGHKS, YYEKEE (reference sequence). The J segment lost 3 bases and the V segment lost 4 bases, leaving 3 bases of the junction unmatched. The CDR3 spans 14 residues. The chain's CDR3 is CASSPGTDTGELFF. As DNA, the CDR3 is TGTGCCAGCAGCCCCGGGACAGACACCGGGGAGCTGTTTTTT. The variable domain in full, with the rest retrieved from reference TRBV5-5 and TRBJ2-2, is DAGVTQSPTHLIKTRGQQVTLRCSPISGHKSVSWYQQVLGQGPQFIFQYYEKEERGRGNFPDRFSARQFPNYSSELNVNALLLGDSALYLCASSPGTDTGELFFGEGSRLTVL.

This clonotype appeared a few times. This CDR3 reads CASSDSGGGTEAFF. Here the CDR3 DNA reads TGTGCCAGCAGTGACTCGGGAGGGGGCACTGAAGCTTTCTTT. J is TRBJ1-1 and V is TRBV6-4; TRBD1 is a possible D gene (6 bases). The V and J ends lost 0 bases and 4 bases respectively, with 9 bases between them. Germline V gene sequence: CDR1 MRHNA, CDR2 SNTAGT. The CDR3 totals 14 residues.

The V gene is TRBV18, the J gene TRBJ2-1, with D perhaps being TRBD1 or TRBD2 (5 bases each). CDR1 and CDR2 (germline): KGHSH, LQKENI. This CDR3 spans 18 amino acids. Deletions cut 3 bases from V and 4 bases from J, with 22 bases between. The CDR3 DNA follows: TGTGCCAGCTCACCCCCCGGGGCAGCCCAGAGGTCTTACAATGAGCAGTTCTTC. The encoded protein is CASSPPGAAQRSYNEQFF.